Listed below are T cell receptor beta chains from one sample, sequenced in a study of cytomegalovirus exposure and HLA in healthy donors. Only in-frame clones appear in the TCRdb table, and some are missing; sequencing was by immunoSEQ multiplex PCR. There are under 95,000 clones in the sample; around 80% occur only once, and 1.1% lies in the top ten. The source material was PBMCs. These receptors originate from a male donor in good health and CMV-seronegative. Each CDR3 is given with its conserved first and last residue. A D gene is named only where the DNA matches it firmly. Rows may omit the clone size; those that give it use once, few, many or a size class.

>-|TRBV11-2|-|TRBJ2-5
CASSLGGSRGIQETQYF
TGTGCCAGCAGCTTGGGCGGGTCTAGGGGGATTCAAGAGACCCAGTACTTC
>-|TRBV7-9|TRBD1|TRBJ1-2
CASSPETGVGYTF
TGTGCCAGCAGCCCGGAGACAGGGGTTGGCTACACCTTC
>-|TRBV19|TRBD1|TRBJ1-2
CASSKTGEPPRGYTF
TGTGCCAGTAGCAAGACAGGGGAGCCCCCCCGTGGCTACACCTTC
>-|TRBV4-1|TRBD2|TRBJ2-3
CASSHYTSASTDTQYF
TGCGCCAGCAGCCACTACACTAGCGCCAGCACAGATACGCAGTATTTT
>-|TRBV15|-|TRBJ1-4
CATSRDHYGGGEKLFF
TGTGCCACCAGCAGAGATCACTACGGGGGAGGTGAAAAACTGTTTTTT
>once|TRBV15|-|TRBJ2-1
CATSRDLKGNEQFF
TGTGCCACCAGCAGAGATTTAAAGGGGAATGAGCAGTTCTTC
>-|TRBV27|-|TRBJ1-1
CASRLGGYTEAFF
TGTGCCAGCAGGCTGGGGGGGTACACTGAAGCTTTCTTT
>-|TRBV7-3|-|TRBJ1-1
CASSLGQKGTEAFF
TGTGCCAGCAGCTTAGGGCAGAAAGGCACTGAAGCTTTCTTT
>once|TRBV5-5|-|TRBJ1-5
CASSLAGGGYSNQPQHF
TGTGCCAGCAGCTTGGCCGGGGGGGGCTATAGCAATCAGCCCCAGCATTTT
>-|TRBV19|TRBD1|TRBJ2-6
CASSVTGGSGANVLTF
TGTGCCAGTAGTGTAACAGGGGGCTCTGGGGCCAACGTCCTGACTTTC
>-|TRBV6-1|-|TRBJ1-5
CASRGQVSNQPQHF
TGTGCCAGCCGTGGGCAGGTTTCCAATCAGCCCCAGCATTTT
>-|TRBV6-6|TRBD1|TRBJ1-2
CASSYPGQGDYGYTF
TGTGCCAGCAGTTACCCGGGACAGGGGGACTATGGCTACACCTTC
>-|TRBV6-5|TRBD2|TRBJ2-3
CASKPGGGPQYF
TGTGCCAGCAAACCGGGAGGGGGTCCGCAGTATTTT
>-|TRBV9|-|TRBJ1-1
CASSVQGSTEAFF
TGTGCCAGCAGCGTACAGGGGAGTACTGAAGCTTTCTTT
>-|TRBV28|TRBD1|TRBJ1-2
CASSSPGQDYGYTF
TGTGCCAGCAGTTCACCGGGACAGGATTATGGCTACACCTTC
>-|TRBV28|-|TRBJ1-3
CASSLGSAGNTIYF
TGTGCCAGCAGCCTCGGGTCAGCTGGAAACACCATATATTTT
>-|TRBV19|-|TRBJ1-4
CASSIDGGGFFF
TGTGCCAGTAGTATCGATGGGGGCGGCTTCTTTTTT
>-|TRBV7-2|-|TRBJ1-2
CASGGAVPGPFYGYTF
TGTGCCAGCGGAGGGGCGGTGCCTGGCCCGTTCTATGGCTACACCTTC
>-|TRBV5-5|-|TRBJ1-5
CASSLPGLGQPQHF
TGTGCCAGCAGCTTGCCGGGGTTGGGTCAGCCCCAGCATTTT
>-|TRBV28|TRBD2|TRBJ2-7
CASSSRLAGVREQYF
TGTGCCAGCAGTTCGCGACTAGCGGGAGTTCGCGAGCAGTACTTC
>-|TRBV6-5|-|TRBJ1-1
CASSTRTVLNTEAFF
TGTGCCAGCAGCACCCGGACAGTTTTAAACACTGAAGCTTTCTTT
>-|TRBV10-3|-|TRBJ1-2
CAWGDPVRGYTF
TGTGCCTGGGGGGACCCAGTTCGGGGCTACACCTTC
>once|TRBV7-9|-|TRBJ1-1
CASSKRQREAFF
TGTGCCAGCAGCAAGAGACAGCGTGAAGCTTTCTTT
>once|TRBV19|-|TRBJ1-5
CASSPGQGPNQPQHF
TGTGCCAGTAGTCCCGGGCAGGGCCCAAATCAGCCCCAGCATTTT
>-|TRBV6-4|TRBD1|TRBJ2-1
CASSDGTGAVDEQFF
TGTGCCAGCAGTGACGGGACAGGGGCTGTCGATGAGCAGTTCTTC
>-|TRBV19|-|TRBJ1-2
CASSRTPGLNYGYTF
TGTGCCAGTAGTCGCACTCCGGGACTTAACTATGGCTACACCTTC
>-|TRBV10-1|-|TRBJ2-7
CASIQRTTYEQYF
TGCGCCAGCATTCAGAGAACGACTTACGAGCAGTACTTC
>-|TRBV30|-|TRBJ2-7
CAWSVGAGIDEQYF
TGTGCCTGGAGTGTAGGGGCGGGGATCGACGAGCAGTACTTC
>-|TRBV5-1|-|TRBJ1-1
CASSLVQIQGSEAFF
TGCGCCAGCAGCTTGGTACAAATTCAGGGATCTGAAGCTTTCTTT
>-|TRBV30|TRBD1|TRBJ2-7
CAWRAPRTGSYEQYF
TGTGCCTGGAGAGCCCCTAGGACAGGTTCCTACGAGCAGTACTTC
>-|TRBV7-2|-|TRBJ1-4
CASSWSQGSWALFF
TGTGCCAGCAGCTGGAGTCAGGGGTCCTGGGCACTGTTTTTT
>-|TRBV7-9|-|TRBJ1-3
CASSTGTGLTIYF
TGTGCCAGCAGCACCGGCACCGGACTCACCATATATTTT
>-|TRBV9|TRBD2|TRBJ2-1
CASSVAGGVNNEQFF
TGTGCCAGCAGCGTAGCCGGGGGGGTAAACAATGAGCAGTTCTTC
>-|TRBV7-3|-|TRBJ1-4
CASSKEGGKDEKLFF
TGTGCCAGCAGCAAGGAAGGGGGAAAGGATGAAAAACTGTTTTTT
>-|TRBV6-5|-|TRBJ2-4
CASSLDRKLAKNIQYF
TGTGCCAGCAGTTTAGACAGAAAACTAGCCAAAAACATTCAGTACTTC
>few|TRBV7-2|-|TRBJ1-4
CASSLASTATNEKLFF
TGTGCCAGCAGCTTAGCGTCGACAGCAACTAATGAAAAACTGTTTTTT
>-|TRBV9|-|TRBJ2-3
CASSPVASPSTDTQYF
TGTGCCAGCAGCCCCGTTGCGAGTCCTAGCACAGATACGCAGTATTTT
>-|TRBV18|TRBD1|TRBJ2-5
CASSPSGQGQETQYF
TGTGCCAGCTCACCTAGCGGACAGGGCCAAGAGACCCAGTACTTC
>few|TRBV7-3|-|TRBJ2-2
CASSPGFSNTGELFF
TGTGCCAGCAGCCCAGGGTTTTCGAACACCGGGGAGCTGTTTTTT
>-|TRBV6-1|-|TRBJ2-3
CASSERGPGVADTQYF
TGTGCCAGCAGTGAACGCGGGCCTGGGGTAGCAGATACGCAGTATTTT
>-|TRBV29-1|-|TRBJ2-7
CSVYPDSNHREQYF
TGCAGCGTTTACCCCGACTCCAACCACCGCGAGCAGTACTTC
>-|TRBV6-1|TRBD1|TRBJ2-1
CASSDVGQENNEQFF
TGTGCCAGCAGTGACGTGGGACAGGAGAACAATGAGCAGTTCTTC
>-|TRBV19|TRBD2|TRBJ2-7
CASSDSSGVYEQYF
TGTGCCAGTAGTGATAGTAGCGGGGTATACGAGCAGTACTTC
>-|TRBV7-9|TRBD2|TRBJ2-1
CASSLTSGAFSSYNEQFF
TGTGCCAGCAGCCTCACTAGCGGGGCCTTTAGCTCCTACAATGAGCAGTTCTTC
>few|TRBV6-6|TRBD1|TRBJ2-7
CASSKNRGPGAEQYF
TGTGCCAGCAGTAAGAACAGGGGCCCAGGGGCCGAGCAGTACTTC
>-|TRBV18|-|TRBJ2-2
CASSTASPVLNTGELFF
TGTGCCAGCTCGACAGCCTCCCCGGTGTTGAACACCGGGGAGCTGTTTTTT
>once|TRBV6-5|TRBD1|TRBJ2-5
CASRRTGFLQETQYF
TGTGCCAGCAGGCGGACAGGGTTTCTGCAAGAGACCCAGTACTTC
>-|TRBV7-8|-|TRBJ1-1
CASSSSYPGETEAFF
TGTGCCAGCAGCTCTTCATACCCAGGGGAGACTGAAGCTTTCTTT
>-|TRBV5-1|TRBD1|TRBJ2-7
CASTSGTGSYEQYF
TGCGCCAGCACCTCCGGGACAGGGTCCTACGAGCAGTACTTC
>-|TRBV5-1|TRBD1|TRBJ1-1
CASGPQGGTGDTEAFF
TGCGCCAGCGGGCCTCAAGGGGGGACAGGGGACACTGAAGCTTTCTTT